This TCR beta chain was obtained from a study of beta chain features in type 1 diabetes. Study outcomes and limitations: A potential influence of HLA type upon TCRB rearrangement remained unresolved herein. Patients with Type 1 diabetes showed moderately but significantly shorter TCRB CDR3s in all four CD4+ subsets. Relative to healthy donors, patients appeared to have naive, central memory and Treg TCRB repertoires that were more similar.

This clone turned up a few times. The antigen remains unidentified. Sorted cells reached over 95% purity in every population. The CDR3 has 13 residues. Germline V gene sequence: CDR1 KGHSH, CDR2 LQKENI. With 3 bases removed from V and 4 bases from J, the gap between germline ends came to 10 bases. The sequenced template was cDNA made from the entire isolated RNA. Measured with immunoSEQ multiplex PCR; TCRdb has only the in-frame clones, and not every one. This sample has about 300,000 clones, with 13% found just once. The rearrangement uses TRBV18 and TRBJ2-7; TRBD1 is a possible D gene (6 bases). Sequenced material: naive CD4+ T cells from blood. This clonotype originated in a woman between 18 and 30 years old with type 1 diabetes. The CDR3 DNA sequence: TGTGCCAGCTCACCGGTCCAGGGGTACGAGCAGTACTTC. Its protein is CASSPVQGYEQYF.